The rows below give T cell receptor beta chains drawn from one sample of a study of human T cells and chemical hapten exposure. Each CDR3 protein gets one entry after TCRdb re-called the RACE reads with MiXCR. The sample comprises about 140,000 distinct CDR3 sequences, around 11% of which are singletons, and roughly 1.4% rests with the top ten. Sequenced material: whole blood, taken in connection with sensitization to the hapten diphenylcyclopropenone (DPC). Receptors originate from a woman in her forties or fifties with alopecia areata. Some clones in this sample may be carry-over from other donors' samples. The CDR3 runs from the conserved cysteine through the conserved F or W. D genes are given only for firm matches. Size values are once, few and many counts, or a class for expanded clones, and some rows have none.

V gene,D gene,CDR3 length,J gene,clone size,CDR3 protein,CDR3 DNA
TRBV5-5,-,13,TRBJ1-1,many,CASSLGAGTEAFF,TGTGCCAGCAGTTTGGGGGCAGGGACTGAAGCTTTCTTT
TRBV18,-,13,TRBJ2-5,few,CASSPSQEETQYF,TGTGCCAGCTCACCTTCCCAAGAAGAGACCCAGTACTTC
TRBV9,TRBD2,15,TRBJ2-5,-,CASSPRASGKETQYF,TGTGCCAGCAGCCCCCGTGCTAGCGGGAAGGAGACCCAGTACTTC
TRBV6-6,-,13,TRBJ1-5,few,CASTEQGWQPQHF,TGTGCCAGCACCGAACAGGGATGGCAGCCCCAGCATTTT
TRBV12-5,-,15,TRBJ2-1,-,CASGLWGGPNNEQFF,TGTGCTAGTGGTTTGTGGGGGGGCCCCAACAATGAGCAGTTCTTC
TRBV10-1,-,13,TRBJ2-5,-,CASSGRLVETQYF,TGCGCCAGCAGCGGTCGGCTAGTAGAGACCCAGTACTTC
TRBV29-1,-,14,TRBJ2-1,-,CSVMQGDTYNEQFF,TGCAGCGTTATGCAGGGAGACACCTACAATGAGCAGTTCTTC
TRBV29-1,TRBD2,11,TRBJ2-5,many,CSEERGETQYF,TGCAGCGAGGAGCGGGGAGAGACCCAGTACTTC
TRBV7-3,-,13,TRBJ2-7,few,CASSRGAGYEQYF,TGTGCCAGCAGTCGCGGGGCCGGCTACGAGCAGTACTTC
TRBV20-1,TRBD2,15,TRBJ2-7,-,CSASPRLAGGREQYF,TGCAGTGCTAGTCCCAGACTAGCGGGAGGGCGCGAGCAGTACTTC
TRBV19,-,13,TRBJ2-5,few,CASSISSQETQYF,TGTGCCAGTAGTATCAGCTCCCAAGAGACCCAGTACTTC
TRBV5-4,-,15,TRBJ2-3,-,CASSLAGPSSDTQYF,TGTGCCAGCAGCTTGGCTGGACCCTCCTCTGATACGCAGTATTTT
TRBV2,TRBD1,15,TRBJ1-5,few,CASGASGTGNQPQHF,TGTGCCAGCGGGGCCTCGGGGACAGGCAATCAGCCCCAGCATTTT
TRBV7-2,-,15,TRBJ1-5,-,CASSLMGRSNQPQHF,TGTGCCAGCAGCTTAATGGGGAGGAGCAATCAGCCCCAGCATTTT
TRBV7-2,-,14,TRBJ2-7,few,CASSFMGGPYEQYF,TGTGCCAGCAGCTTTATGGGGGGCCCCTACGAGCAGTACTTC
TRBV9,-,16,TRBJ2-1,few,CASSPDVGGLRNEQFF,TGTGCCAGCAGCCCCGACGTGGGGGGGCTTCGGAATGAGCAGTTCTTC